One sample yielded the 20 T cell receptor beta chains listed below, sequenced in a study of memory CD4+ T cells and cytomegalovirus serostatus. The data were produced by immunoSEQ multiplex PCR, yet TCRdb's version contains in-frame clones alone and is incomplete. The sample lists 50,000 to 60,000 clones; 80% to 90% were seen once. Single viable CD3+CD4+CD8-CD45RO+ cells were sorted as the memory CD4+ T cells. The sample taken for sequencing was memory CD4+ T cells from blood. The source of these receptors is an adult in good health and CMV-seropositive.

J is TRBJ1-2 and V is TRBV7-2; 9 bases fit TRBD1. The V segment lost 5 bases and the J segment 4 bases; nucleotides outside the gene matches: 8. This CDR3 comprises 15 residues. The germline CDR1 and CDR2 sequences are SGHTA and FQGNSA. The DNA for the CDR3 is TGTGCCAGCAGCCAAGGACAGGGGAGTGCCTATGGCTACACCTTC. Its protein product is CASSQGQGSAYGYTF.

This rearrangement joins TRBV7-2 to TRBJ2-6; D is unresolved. V lost 2 bases and J lost 0, with 11 bases in between. CDR1 and CDR2 (germline): SGHTA, FQGNSA. The CDR3 covers 17 residues. CDR3 amino acids: CASSLRAGPSGANVLTF. For the CDR3, the DNA is TGTGCCAGCAGCTTAAGGGCCGGCCCCTCTGGGGCCAACGTCCTGACTTTC. The whole variable domain, remainder taken from reference TRBV7-2 and TRBJ2-6, is GAGVSQSPSNKVTEKGKDVELRCDPISGHTALYWYRQSLGQGLEFLIYFQGNSAPDKSGLPSDRFSAERTGGSVSTLTIQRTQQEDSAVYLCASSLRAGPSGANVLTFGAGSRLTVL.

V and J are TRBV10-2 and TRBJ1-5; the D is unclear. Germline V gene data show CDR1 as WSHSY and CDR2 as SAAADI. The CDR3 contains 13 residues. V shed 2 bases and J shed 6 bases, with 8 bases lying between them. The CDR3 bases are TGCGCCAGCAGTGAGGGGCGGGTTCAGCCCCAGCATTTT. This translates into CASSEGRVQPQHF.

The chain carries TRBV18 and TRBJ2-3; 9 nucleotides match TRBD1. The CDR3 is 18 amino acids. In germline, CDR1 is KGHSH, CDR2 LQKENI. With V trimmed by 2 bases and J by 4 bases, 13 bases remained unmatched. The CDR3 loop is CASSPIPGTGSRADTQYF. For the CDR3, the DNA is TGTGCCAGCTCACCAATACCCGGGACAGGGAGCAGGGCAGATACGCAGTATTTT.

V usage is TRBV29-1 and J usage is TRBJ2-7; tentative D call: TRBD1 (7 bases). Germline V gives CDR1 SQVTM, CDR2 ANQGSEA. The CDR3 is 13 amino acids. Trimming pared 6 bases from V and 6 bases from J, leaving 18 bases between. The CDR3 DNA sequence: TGCAGCGTGGGGGCCGATCAGGGGGGCGAGCAGTACTTC. Encoded protein: CSVGADQGGEQYF.

CDR3 coding DNA: TGCGCCAGCAGCCCCCTGTCCGGGAGGAAGAGCTATGGCTACACCTTC. Protein product: CASSPLSGRKSYGYTF. The chain links TRBV4-1 to TRBJ1-2; D is unresolved. V was cut by 4 bases and J by 4 bases, with 19 bases left in between. There are 16 residues in the CDR3. Germline V lookup: CDR1 MGHRA, CDR2 YSYEKL.

This clone was seen just once. This chain uses TRBV7-2 with TRBJ2-1, with a possible D match to TRBD2 (6 bases). V was shortened by 5 bases and J by 8 bases, with 19 bases between the two germline ends. Germline CDR1 is SGHTA and CDR2 is FQGNSA. CDR3 size: 15 residues. The CDR3 DNA reads TGTGCCAGCAGCCTTAACGGGGTCGCGGGGCATGAGCAGTTCTTC. Its protein is CASSLNGVAGHEQFF.

The chain combines TRBV7-9 with TRBJ1-1, with TRBD1 matching over 11 bases. After removal of 5 bases from V and 3 bases from J, the junction contained 2 bases not matched to a gene. This CDR3 region has 14 residues. Germline V gives CDR1 SEHNR, CDR2 FQNEAQ (reference sequence). The CDR3 DNA reads as TGTGCCAGCAGCGTGGGACAGGGGGACACTGAAGCTTTCTTT. Translation gives CASSVGQGDTEAFF.

This clone was counted only a few times. The rearrangement links TRBV4-1 to TRBJ2-3; possible D gene TRBD1, 7 bases. The germline V gene encodes CDR1 MGHRA and CDR2 YSYEKL. Deletions cut 3 bases from V and 6 bases from J, with 19 bases between. This CDR3 is built from 16 residues. The CDR3 spells CASSQVLAIRGDTQYF. As DNA, the CDR3 is TGCGCCAGCAGCCAGGTACTAGCTATCAGGGGGGATACGCAGTATTTT.

A single count supports this clone. The chain couples TRBV4-3 to TRBJ2-5, with a weak D call TRBD1 (5 bases). Looked up from germline, CDR1 is LGHNA and CDR2 is YSLEER. The CDR3 length is 17 residues. V was cut by 0 bases and J by 6 bases, with 20 bases left in between. The CDR3 DNA follows: TGCGCCAGCAGCCAAGATCTGGGGCCGCCTGGGATAAAGACCCAGTACTTC. Amino acid sequence: CASSQDLGPPGIKTQYF.

The gene calls are TRBV29-1 and TRBJ2-1; D is uncertain. Germline V gives CDR1 SQVTM, CDR2 ANQGSEA. Trimming cost V 5 bases and J 9 bases, with 17 bases left between them. This CDR3 has 13 residues. The CDR3 DNA sequence: TGCAGCGTTCCTAAGCCAGGCCTGCTTGAGCAGTTCTTC. Its translation is CSVPKPGLLEQFF.

The chain recombines TRBV4-2 with TRBJ2-5; D unresolved. Germline-derived CDR1 and CDR2 are LGHNA and YNFKEQ. V was cut by 4 bases and J by 5 bases, with 8 bases left in between. The CDR3 covers 12 residues. DNA for the CDR3: TGTGCCAGCAGCCCAGGCTCGGAGACCCAGTACTTC. This encodes CASSPGSETQYF.

This chain uses TRBV5-6 with TRBJ2-5, with no clear D. The germline V and J ends were trimmed by 0 bases and 7 bases, with 4 bases remaining between them. The CDR3 contains 11 residues. Germline V lookup: CDR1 SGHDT, CDR2 YYEEEE. The CDR3 reads CASSLVGTQYF. The CDR3, as DNA: TGTGCCAGCAGCTTGGTGGGGACCCAGTACTTC. The complete variable domain, with remaining parts taken from reference TRBV5-6 and TRBJ2-5, reads DAGVTQSPTHLIKTRGQQVTLRCSPKSGHDTVSWYQQALGQGPQFIFQYYEEEERQRGNFPDRFSGHQFPNYSSELNVNALLLGDSALYLCASSLVGTQYFGPGTRLLVL.

In this sample, this clone turned up a few times. The rearrangement uses TRBV5-4 and TRBJ1-2, with a weak D call TRBD1 (5 bases). The CDR3 is 14 residues long. CDR1 is SGHNT and CDR2 is YYREEE in the germline V gene (reference sequence). Trimming stripped 0 bases from V and 3 bases from J, with 9 bases between. The CDR3 region is CASSLGGLYYGYTF. DNA for the CDR3: TGTGCCAGCAGCTTGGGGGGACTCTACTATGGCTACACCTTC.

Here the CDR3 reads CASSRLRETEAFF. The CDR3 DNA is TGCGCCAGCAGCCGGCTCAGGGAGACTGAAGCTTTCTTT. This rearrangement joins TRBV4-3 to TRBJ1-1; tentative D call: TRBD1 (5 bases). Germline CDR1 LGHNA, CDR2 YSLEER. The V and J ends lost 4 bases and 5 bases respectively, with 11 bases between them. The length of the CDR3 is 13 residues.

The chain joins TRBV10-3 to TRBJ1-5, with 11 bases identical to TRBD1. The CDR3 covers 17 residues. Trimming removed 3 bases from V and 2 bases from J; junction bases left unmatched: 6. Germline assignment: CDR1 ENHRY and CDR2 SYGVKD. The CDR3 coding sequence is TGTGCCATCAGTGACCCGGACAGGGGGCTTGGCAATCAGCCCCAGCATTTT. It translates to CAISDPDRGLGNQPQHF.

This chain joins TRBV19 and TRBJ1-1; a weak D match, TRBD1 (5 bases). CDR3 size: 14 residues. The V gene lost 7 bases and the J gene lost 6 bases, with 18 bases spanning the gap. Per the germline V gene, CDR1 is LNHDA and CDR2 is SQIVND (reference sequence). CDR3 protein: CASIGLGGGSEAFF. CDR3 nucleotides: TGTGCCAGTATCGGGCTGGGGGGAGGCTCTGAAGCTTTCTTT.

V usage is TRBV6-5 and J usage is TRBJ1-3; D ambiguous. With 3 bases removed from V and 4 bases from J, the gap between germline ends came to 10 bases. This CDR3 is 14 amino acids long. The germline CDR1 and CDR2 sequences are MNHEY and SVGAGI. This CDR3 is CASSYARRGNTIYF. CDR3 nucleotide sequence: TGTGCCAGCAGTTATGCTAGACGAGGAAACACCATATATTTT.

The chain employs TRBV27 and TRBJ1-1; possibly TRBD1 for D (5 bases). V shed 7 bases and J shed 4 bases, with 16 bases lying between them. The CDR3 runs to 14 residues. The germline gives CDR1 MNHEY, CDR2 SMNVEV (reference sequence). The CDR3 bases are TGTGCCAGCACCCCAAGGGGAGGGAGCACTGAAGCTTTCTTT. The encoded protein is CASTPRGGSTEAFF.

The chain recombines TRBV5-6 with TRBJ2-5; 10 bases align to TRBD2. CDR1 and CDR2 from the germline V gene are SGHDT and YYEEEE. V shed 3 bases and J 5 bases; nucleotides not matched to a gene: 10. CDR3 length: 16 residues. CDR3: CASSSRRTSGMETQYF. Written as DNA, the CDR3 is TGTGCCAGCAGCTCCCGTCGGACTAGCGGAATGGAGACCCAGTACTTC.